The 9 T cell receptor beta chains listed next were all sequenced from one sample in a study of control samples from healthy donors and cancer patients. Sequencing was performed with immunoSEQ multiplex PCR; in TCRdb, only in-frame clones are kept and a portion is missing. In the table there are roughly 130,000 clones, roughly 84% of which are singletons. The sequenced material came from blood. All receptors come from a man in his fifties or sixties in good health.

The chain carries TRBV4-1 and TRBJ1-1; D is unclear. Trimming pared 4 bases from V and 7 bases from J, leaving 13 bases between. Germline V lookup: CDR1 MGHRA, CDR2 YSYEKL. The CDR3 is made up of 13 amino acids. CDR3 sequence (DNA): TGCGCCAGCAGCCCAGCACGGGCGGTTGAAGCTTTCTTT. This codes for CASSPARAVEAFF.

J is TRBJ2-1 and V is TRBV30, with a possible D match to TRBD2 (6 bases). Germline CDR1 reads GTSNPN; CDR2 reads SVGIG (reference sequence). V gave up 3 bases and J gave up 4 bases, with 13 bases separating them. This CDR3 has 14 amino acids. The CDR3 DNA reads TGTGCCTGGAGATCGGGGGTCAGATACAATGAGCAGTTCTTC. This codes for CAWRSGVRYNEQFF. The full variable domain, in which reference TRBV30 and TRBJ2-1 provide the parts outside the CDR3, is SQTIHQWPATLVQPVGSPLSLECTVEGTSNPNLYWYRQAAGRGLQLLFYSVGIGQISSEVPQNLSASRPQDRQFILSSKKLLLSDSGFYLCAWRSGVRYNEQFFGPGTRLTVL.

This clone occurred a few times. The chain is built from TRBV18 and TRBJ2-1; 8 bases align to TRBD2. The V gene end was trimmed by 2 bases and the J gene end by 4 bases; junction bases not matched to a gene: 10. CDR1 KGHSH and CDR2 LQKENI come from the germline V gene. CDR3 length: 17 residues. CDR3 sequence (DNA): TGTGCCAGCTCACCAGCAATCAGCGGGGGCGGATACAATGAGCAGTTCTTC. This codes for CASSPAISGGGYNEQFF.

The rearrangement uses TRBV7-3 and TRBJ1-1; D is perhaps TRBD1 (5 bases). The CDR3 contains 13 residues. V was shortened by 6 bases and J by 8 bases, with 16 bases between the two germline ends. Germline CDR1 reads SGHTA; CDR2 reads FQGTGA. This CDR3 is CASSSSGAGEAFF. In nucleotides, the CDR3 is TGTGCCAGCAGTTCCTCTGGGGCAGGGGAAGCTTTCTTT.

In this sample, this clone turned up once. The J gene is TRBJ1-5, the V gene TRBV18; 8 bases are shared with TRBD1. Germline CDR1 is KGHSH and CDR2 is LQKENI. Trimming took 4 bases from V and 5 from J; bases not matched to a gene: 7. The CDR3 consists of 15 residues. CDR3 sequence (DNA): TGTGCCAGCTCACAAACAGACAGGGGCTATCAGCCCCAGCATTTT. It translates to CASSQTDRGYQPQHF.

The chain couples TRBV27 to TRBJ1-5; TRBD1 aligns across 7 bases. CDR1 and CDR2 from the germline V gene are MNHEY and SMNVEV (reference sequence). CDR3 length: 19 amino acids. The junction had 15 bases not matched to a gene; V was cut back by 3 bases and J by 1 base. This CDR3 is CASSLGWGSGGGSNQPQHF. CDR3 nucleotide sequence: TGTGCCAGCAGTTTGGGATGGGGCTCAGGGGGGGGAAGCAATCAGCCCCAGCATTTT.

This clone was detected only a few times. The chain joins TRBV19 to TRBJ1-5; D is unclear. CDR1 LNHDA and CDR2 SQIVND come from the germline V gene (reference sequence). The CDR3 has 11 residues. V lost 4 bases and J lost 4, with 2 bases in between. CDR3 DNA: TGTGCCAGTAGTACGAATCAGCCCCAGCATTTT. As protein: CASSTNQPQHF.

The chain recombines TRBV6-1 with TRBJ2-7; TRBD1 agrees at 7 bases. CDR3 length: 15 residues. J gave up 2 bases and V 3 bases, and 7 bases lay outside the gene matches. In germline, CDR1 is MNHNS, CDR2 SASEGT. The chain's CDR3 is CASSDPGTAAYEQYF. In DNA, the CDR3 is TGTGCCAGCAGTGACCCAGGGACAGCGGCCTACGAGCAGTACTTC.

The rearrangement joins TRBV9 to TRBJ1-1, with D possibly being TRBD1 (5 bases). Per germline, CDR1 SGDLS and CDR2 YYNGEE. The V end lost 2 bases, the J end lost 4 bases, and 18 bases lay between the germline ends. This CDR3 region has 16 residues. CDR3 nucleotide sequence: TGTGCCAGCAGCGTCTTATCGGGCGGGGGGGGCACTGAAGCTTTCTTT. This translates into CASSVLSGGGGTEAFF.